This TCR beta chain emerged from a study of blood T cell repertoires in COVID-19. For the study at large: COVID-19 samples from acute and convalescent phases originated in the United States, Italy and Spain. T cells, B-cell-depleted T cells, or PBMCs supplied cDNA or gDNA.

Germline V CDR1 and CDR2: LNHNV, YYDKDF (reference sequence). The germline V and J ends were trimmed by 0 bases and 0 bases, with 8 bases remaining between them. The CDR3 extends over 16 amino acids. Authors' processing steps: Reference gene primer amplification yielded estimated nucleated cell counts. The protocol was immunoSEQ multiplex PCR, while the TCRdb copy is restricted to in-frame clones and leaves out a portion. The DNA was the basis for D and trimming; V, J and clone size are from that table. This repertoire shows 100,000 to 150,000 clones, about 89% found once; its top ten account for 18%.

The chain carries TRBV15 and TRBJ2-2; the D is unclear. The sequencing sample was made of peripheral blood. The TCR originated in a man aged 45-65 years with active or convalescent COVID-19. CDR3 sequence (DNA): TGTGCCACCAGCAGAGATTGGCACCCGAACACCGGGGAGCTGTTTTTT. Its translation is CATSRDWHPNTGELFF.